This entry features one TCR beta chain sequence. There are a few counts of this clonotype. No antigen is known for it. The record has no base qualities; no much larger clone is one base away. V is pared back by 7 bases and J by 1 base, with 10 bases lying between the germline termini. Its CDR3 holds 13 amino acids, cysteine through phenylalanine. The read is trimmed to its CDR3 DNA, 39 bases read in frame from base 1. The TCR beta CDR3 regions were amplified from the RNA transcripts. A first-round RT-PCR of the TCR CDR3 used the HTBI primer set with the Qiagen OneStep RT-PCR kit. A second multiplex PCR round built the libraries, followed by size selection and purification. Sequencing of the libraries was done on an Illumina HiSeq2000 using paired-end 100 bp reads. Processing in the source paper ran as follows. SOAPnuke was used to process the raw data, removing reads that contained adapters or uncalled bases, had a mean Phred below 15, or lacked an exact match to the constant primer or identifier. COPE v1.2.5 was used to merge the high-quality paired reads, and each unique nucleotide sequence was defined as a clonotype. MiTCR v1.1 was used to align the clonotypes against IMGT TRBV, TRBD and TRBJ reference segments. Analysis was restricted to V-J combinations with a frequency above 0.0001, which covered 99.2% of repertoires. A TCS score was defined as the ratio of F50 (clonal expansion) to E x V (chaos), with BLOSUM62-based TCRdist applied between CDR3 peptides within each V-J. Welch's t-statistics and random forest reduced 500 to 650 V-J features to roughly 13, which were used in a naive Bayes classifier (R e1071). TCRdb trimmed the raw reads at Q25, called clones with MiXCR and kept productive beta chains. For every CDR3 protein sequence, its rows merge into one entry that carries the most common genes and DNA. It is TCRdb's table, rather than the study itself, that gives the V and J calls and clone size. This sample gives around 400,000 distinct CDR3 sequences in total; 20% to 25% of them show up just once. The top ten clonotypes cover more than 60% of the sample.

This sample is part of a study of T cells in Graves' hyperthyroidism and ophthalmopathy (dated by TCRdb to the late 2010s). About the study as a whole: Peripheral blood samples were taken at the time of initial diagnosis, prior to any treatment. The paper reports TCR Vbeta CDR3 sequencing of approximately 140 peripheral blood samples: around 45 ophthalmopathy, roughly 80 hyperthyroidism and 17 progressor patients. Prospective prediction of ophthalmopathy was tested in an independent validation cohort consisting of some 19 hyperthyroidism patients and about 17 patients who later progressed to ophthalmopathy. A discovery cohort of about 100 patients, about 40 with Graves' ophthalmopathy and approximately 57 with stable Graves' hyperthyroidism, was used to find distinguishing TCR V-J signatures. After sampling, hyperthyroidism patients received methimazole starting at 30 mg daily, and ophthalmopathy patients received high-dose intravenous methylprednisolone. In six Graves' hyperthyroidism patients, the study also compared T-cell repertoires from thyroid tissue with T-cell repertoires from blood. The 95 to 100 discovery patients were divided at random into training and test sets in a 7:3 ratio.

Stable Graves' hyperthyroidism was defined as no progression to ophthalmopathy during 18 months of follow-up. Hyperthyroidism patients were newly diagnosed, had a disease duration of under 2 months, and were aged 18 to 65 years. Any patient with an uncontrolled infection, another autoimmune disease, pregnancy or lactation was excluded. Diagnoses were based on clinical symptoms, serum thyroxine and TRAb, thyroid ultrasound and orbital computed tomography. PBMCs were separated from about 10 ml of fresh peripheral blood using Ficoll-Paque density gradient centrifugation. Total RNA was extracted with Trizol reagent, and quality was checked on an Agilent 2100 Bioanalyzer. The full study reports these points: A 13 V-J signature model separated ophthalmopathy from stable hyperthyroidism, with about 88% sensitivity and roughly 84% specificity in cross-validation and 80%/75% in testing. In validation, the model predicted progression to ophthalmopathy a median of roughly 6.2 months before onset, with about 67% sensitivity and 72.22% specificity. Blood samples also contained most of the expanded thyroid clonotypes (frequency above 0.001), which suggests that blood repertoires may reflect thyroid immune responses. No statistical method was used to fix the sample size in advance, and group allocation was not hidden from the investigators.

The receptor was derived from a man in his forties or fifties with Graves' hyperthyroidism. The material sequenced was blood. The rearrangement combines TRBV12-3 or TRBV12-4 with TRBJ1-1; a tentative D match to TRBD1 spans 5 bases. Here is the DNA: TGTGCCAGCAAAGACAGAGCGAACACTGAAGCTTTCTTT. Translated, this is CASKDRANTEAFF.